The 4 T cell receptor beta chains reported below all come from one sample, sequenced in a study of control samples from healthy donors and cancer patients. Measured with immunoSEQ multiplex PCR; TCRdb has only the in-frame clones, and not every one. The table has 160,000 or so clones, 85% to 95% seen once. The sample comprised blood. The receptors were gathered from a man aged 50 to 59 in good health.

The rearrangement uses TRBV3-1 (or the pseudogene TRBV3-2) and TRBJ2-5; D is perhaps TRBD1 (6 bases). The ends were cut back, 5 bases at V and 4 bases at J, with 11 bases in the middle. Per the germline V gene, CDR1 is LGHDT and CDR2 is YNNKEL (reference sequence). This CDR3 comprises 13 residues. The CDR3 DNA is TGTGCCAGCAGCAGGGGGATCGGAGAGACCCAGTACTTC. Translating gives CASSRGIGETQYF.

The chain carries TRBV3-1 (or the pseudogene TRBV3-2) and TRBJ2-7; D may correspond to TRBD1 or TRBD2 (5 bases each). This CDR3 has 15 amino acids. V was trimmed by 1 base and J by 5 bases, leaving 15 bases between them. Germline V gene lookup returns CDR1 LGHDT and CDR2 YNNKEL (reference sequence). The CDR3 DNA sequence: TGTGCCAGCAGCCAAGGGTCGGCAGGGACGAACGAGCAGTACTTC. Translation: CASSQGSAGTNEQYF.

This chain uses TRBV6-5 with TRBJ2-7; TRBD2 aligns across 10 bases. The CDR3 has 15 amino acids. With 2 bases clipped from V and 4 bases from J, the junction kept 5 bases outside the gene matches. Germline V gives CDR1 MNHEY, CDR2 SVGAGI. In DNA form, the CDR3 reads TGTGCCAGCAGTTACGGGCTAGCGGGAGTTTACGAGCAGTACTTC. The encoded protein is CASSYGLAGVYEQYF.

The V and J genes are TRBV28 and TRBJ1-5, with D perhaps matching TRBD1 (5 bases). CDR3 size: 14 residues. V dropped 2 bases and J dropped 9 bases, with 14 bases sitting between them. Germline values: CDR1 MDHEN, CDR2 SYDVKM. The CDR3 reads CASSLGQGVMPQHF. DNA for the CDR3: TGTGCCAGCAGTTTAGGTCAGGGAGTGATGCCCCAGCATTTT. Full variable domain (missing parts from reference TRBV28 and TRBJ1-5): DVKVTQSSRYLVKRTGEKVFLECVQDMDHENMFWYRQDPGLGLRLIYFSYDVKMKEKGDIPEGYSVSREKKERFSLILESASTNQTSMYLCASSLGQGVMPQHFGDGTRLSIL.